This T cell receptor beta chain appears in the sequencing data of a study of shared clonotypes between healthy human individuals. Study at large: Three plates each covered CD4 naive and memory; CD8 naive two, CD8 memory one. General study points: Approximately 5.1% was the fraction of naive CD4 clonotypes found shared across a few donors. The represented genetic and exposure-history diversity was limited by the small number of donors.

Deep was the level at which the assay was run. Generated by immunoSEQ multiplex PCR, the TCRdb table keeps only in-frame clones and is missing some. The data hold some 2.4 million clones, with 93% observed a single time. Details on this clone: What it binds is not known.

The receptor comes from a man between 18 and 35 years old in good health. Some clones in this sample may be carry-over from other donors' samples. Specimen: naive CD4+ T cells from PBMCs. The subset is: CD45RA+ positively selected.

The DNA for the CDR3 is TGTGCCAGCAGCGAAGGACTGCAAGAGACCCAGTACTTC. It codes for CASSEGLQETQYF. The chain combines TRBV7-7 with TRBJ2-5, with D possibly matching TRBD2 (5 bases). Germline V gives CDR1 SSHAT, CDR2 FNYEAQ (reference sequence). This CDR3 contains 13 residues. V lost 5 bases to trimming and J lost 2 bases, with 9 bases between them.